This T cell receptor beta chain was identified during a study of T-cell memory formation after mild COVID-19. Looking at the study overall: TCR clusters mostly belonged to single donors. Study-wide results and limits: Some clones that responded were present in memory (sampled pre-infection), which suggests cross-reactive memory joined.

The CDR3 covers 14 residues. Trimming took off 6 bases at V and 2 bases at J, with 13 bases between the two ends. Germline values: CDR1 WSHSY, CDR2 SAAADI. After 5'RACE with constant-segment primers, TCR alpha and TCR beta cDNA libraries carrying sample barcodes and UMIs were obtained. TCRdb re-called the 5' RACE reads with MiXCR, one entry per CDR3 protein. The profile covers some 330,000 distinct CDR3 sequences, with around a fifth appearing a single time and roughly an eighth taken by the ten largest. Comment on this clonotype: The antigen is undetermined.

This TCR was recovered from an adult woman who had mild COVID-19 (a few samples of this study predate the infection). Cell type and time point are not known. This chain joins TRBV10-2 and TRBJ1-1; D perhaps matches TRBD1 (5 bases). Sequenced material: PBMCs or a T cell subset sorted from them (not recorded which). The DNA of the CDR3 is TGCGCCAGCAGAGACAGCTCTCTCAACACTGAAGCTTTCTTT. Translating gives CASRDSSLNTEAFF.